The clone carrying this T cell receptor beta chain was seen a few times. The assay was immunoSEQ multiplex PCR, and TCRdb's table has in-frame clones only and misses some. The profile covers about 63,000 clones, with roughly nine tenths appearing a single time and around 4.2% taken by the ten largest. This entry is derived from a study of OX40 agonist ivuxolimab in advanced cancers. For the study at large: From about 23 to 85 years was the age range, with a mean of around 57 years, and over 70% were male.

The CDR3 has 15 amino acids. Unmatched junction bases numbered 3, after V lost 3 bases and J lost 2 bases. In germline, CDR1 is SGDLS, CDR2 YYNGEE. This chain uses TRBV9 with TRBJ2-3; 10 bases match TRBD2. Sequencing was performed on CD4+ or CD8+ T cells sorted from blood, taken in a trial of the OX40 agonist ivuxolimab. This sequence was found in an adult with an advanced solid tumor such as melanoma, head and neck, liver or kidney cancer. The CDR3 loop reads CASSGGLADTDTQYF. Written as DNA, the CDR3 is TGTGCCAGCAGCGGAGGACTAGCGGACACAGATACGCAGTATTTT. Full variable domain (rest looked up from reference TRBV9 and TRBJ2-3): DSGVTQTPKHLITATGQRVTLRCSPRSGDLSVYWYQQSLDQGLQFLIQYYNGEERAKGNILERFSAQQFPDLHSELNLSSLELGDSALYFCASSGGLADTDTQYFGPGTRLTVL.